This TCR beta chain was observed in a study of human CD4 T cells and Enterobacteriaceae (dated by TCRdb to 2018 to 2021). Overall study outcomes, separate from this receptor: In ex vivo samples, clonotypes with broad cross-reactivity seemed more expanded than specific clonotypes, as 11 of 19 and about 65% of the roughly 34 fell within the top 5%. The reactivity of ex vivo clonotypes was inferred solely through the matching of nucleotide sequences to CFSE-low cultures from the same donors.

This clone was seen more than once but under ten times. The specificity of this receptor is unknown. No base quality values were provided; no much bigger clone lies one nucleotide off. Memory CD4+ T cells, defined as all CD4+ cells except CD45RA+CCR7+CD95- naive cells, were FACS-sorted on a FACSAria III to over 95% purity. Healthy donor blood was obtained from blood donation centers in Switzerland. Positive selection with CD4 and CD14 magnetic microbeads was used to enrich total CD4+ T cells and monocytes. CD8+, CD14+, CD16+, CD56+, CD19+ and CD25-bright cells were excluded prior to sorting. To assess in vivo expansion of bacteria-reactive clonotypes, total memory CD4+ T cells from two blood donors were sequenced directly ex vivo. Ficoll-Paque Plus was used to isolate peripheral blood mononuclear cells from donor blood. The V and J ends are trimmed by 1 base and 1 base, leaving 4 bases between them. CDR1 and CDR2 (SGHTA, FQGNSA) derive from the germline V gene. The CDR3 sequence holds 13 residues, the cysteine and phenylalanine included. Of the read, only the CDR3 DNA is kept; its 39 bases are in frame from base 1.

Deep-level sequencing was performed on ex vivo total memory CD4+ samples, with a detection sensitivity of one cell in 200,000. The QIAamp DNA Micro Kit was used to extract genomic DNA from cell pellets, and spectrophotometry was used to check the DNA quantity and purity. The immunoSEQ multiplex PCR assay was used to amplify the TCR Vbeta CDR3 regions. The Illumina HiSeq platform was used to sequence the amplicons. Each retrieved sequence was 87 nucleotides long and included the CDR3 region. In the source study's methods: A unique productive TCR Vbeta nucleotide sequence was defined as a clonotype and was quantified by productive template frequency from ImmunoSEQ Analyzer V3.0. Expanded clonotypes were defined by a threshold at the top 5th percentile of each frequency-ranked repertoire. Repertoire overlap was computed as Chao-Jaccard with the R package fossil and visualized by nonmetric multidimensional scaling with the R package MASS. TCRdb holds this immuneACCESS table with in-frame rearrangements only. Some clones are missing; in checked studies, unresolved V genes explain under half, and the rest has no known cause. The DNA gave D and trimming, while V, J and clone size come from that table. Present in this sample are tens of thousands of clones, approximately 84% of which were seen just once. Around 1.8% of the sample lies in the top ten.

The V gene is TRBV7-2 and the J gene is TRBJ1-2, with an unclear D gene assignment. What was sequenced was memory CD4+ T cells from blood. The label giving this sample's cell subset or site can be read as: total memory CD4 T cells sorted directly ex vivo, unstimulated. This clonotype was obtained from a human donor in good health. Read as DNA, the sequence is TGTGCCAGCAGCTTAGACAATAACTATGGCTACACCTTC. Translated, this gives CASSLDNNYGYTF.